The source of this T cell receptor (beta chain) is a study of cytomegalovirus exposure and HLA in healthy donors. Findings of the study overall: Analysis performed later found 16,000 or so TCR beta sequences associated with HLA alleles at 0.05 false discovery rate. Across donors, sequencing depth was assumed by presence/absence analyses to be roughly uniform. Trimming of TCR beta V- and J-genes showed a link, identified in a later analysis, to a missense DCLRE1C variant. Earlier results showed most TCR beta V segments being productive about 87% or about 30% of the time.

Comment on this clone: Its antigen is not known.

The PCR contained 60 Vbeta and 13 Jbeta primers. Assay used: immunoSEQ multiplex PCR; TCRdb lists only in-frame clones, some missing. The data contain 95,000 to 100,000 clones, approximately 85% of them singletons. CDR3 length: 15 amino acids. Germline lookup yields CDR1 MNHEY and CDR2 SMNVEV (reference sequence). The sequenced material came from PBMCs. This clonotype originated in a man aged 25-40 years in good health and CMV-seronegative. The chain links TRBV27 to TRBJ2-5; TRBD2 matches at 9 bases. The end of the DNA is better explained by TRBJ2-7, so the J call may be wrong. The CDR3 DNA follows: TGTGCCAGCAGTTTTCTGCGGGAGGGCACCTACGAGCAGTACTTC. The encoded protein is CASSFLREGTYEQYF.